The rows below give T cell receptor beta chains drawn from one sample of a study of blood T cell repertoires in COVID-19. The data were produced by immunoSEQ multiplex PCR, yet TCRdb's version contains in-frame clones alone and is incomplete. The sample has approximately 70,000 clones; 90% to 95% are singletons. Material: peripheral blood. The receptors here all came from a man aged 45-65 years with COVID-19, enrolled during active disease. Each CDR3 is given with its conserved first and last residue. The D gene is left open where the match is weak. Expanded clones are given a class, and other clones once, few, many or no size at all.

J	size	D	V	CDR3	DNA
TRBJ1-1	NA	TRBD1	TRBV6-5	CASSWDRGRSTEAFF	TGTGCCAGCAGTTGGGACAGGGGGCGATCCACTGAAGCTTTCTTT
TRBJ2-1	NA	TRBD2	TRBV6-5	CASSYRLAGNNEQFF	TGTGCCAGCAGTTACCGGCTAGCGGGAAACAATGAGCAGTTCTTC
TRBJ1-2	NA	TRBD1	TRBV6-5	CASKSGGSNYGYTF	TGTGCCAGCAAATCAGGGGGTTCTAACTATGGCTACACCTTC
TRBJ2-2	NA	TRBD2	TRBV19	CASSTSGLNTGELFF	TGTGCCAGTAGTACTAGCGGCCTGAACACCGGGGAGCTGTTTTTT
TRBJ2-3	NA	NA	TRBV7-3	CASSRVSTDTQYF	TGTGCCAGCAGTCGGGTCAGCACAGATACGCAGTATTTT
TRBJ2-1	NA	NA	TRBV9	CASSVAIANHNEQFF	TGTGCCAGCAGCGTCGCTATAGCGAACCACAATGAGCAGTTCTTC
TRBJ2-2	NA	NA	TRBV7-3	CASSTDRGGELFF	TGTGCCAGCAGTACAGACCGGGGCGGGGAGCTGTTTTTT
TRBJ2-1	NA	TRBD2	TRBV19	CASSIGRGLDLNEQFF	TGTGCCAGTAGTATCGGTCGGGGACTAGACTTGAATGAGCAGTTCTTC
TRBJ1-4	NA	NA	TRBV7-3	CASSLRFNEKLFF	TGTGCCAGCAGCTTACGGTTTAATGAAAAACTGTTTTTT
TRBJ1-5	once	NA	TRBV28	CASTRRGNQPQHF	TGTGCCAGCACCCGTCGGGGGAATCAGCCCCAGCATTTT
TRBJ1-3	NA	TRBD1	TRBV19	CATRDRGSGNTIYF	TGTGCCACCCGGGACAGGGGATCTGGAAACACCATATATTTT
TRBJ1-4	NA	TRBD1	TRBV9	CASSGLGQGNEKLFF	TGTGCCAGCAGCGGATTGGGACAGGGGAATGAAAAACTGTTTTTT
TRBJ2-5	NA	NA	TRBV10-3	CAISPTAQETQYF	TGTGCCATCAGCCCGACAGCCCAAGAGACCCAGTACTTC
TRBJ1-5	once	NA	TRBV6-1	CASSEGGSNQPQHF	TGTGCCAGCAGTGAAGGCGGGAGCAATCAGCCCCAGCATTTT
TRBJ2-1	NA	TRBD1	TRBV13	CASSLVDRGNEQFF	TGTGCCAGCAGCTTAGTGGACAGGGGGAACGAGCAGTTCTTC
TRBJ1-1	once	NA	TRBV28	CASGNGVNTEAFF	TGTGCCAGCGGGAACGGGGTGAACACTGAAGCTTTCTTT
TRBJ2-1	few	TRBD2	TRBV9	CASSSSGLASYNEQFF	TGTGCCAGCAGCTCCTCGGGACTAGCCTCCTACAATGAGCAGTTCTTC
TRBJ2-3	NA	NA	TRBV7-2	CASSLIASVDTQYF	TGTGCCAGCAGCTTAATTGCTAGCGTTGATACGCAGTATTTT
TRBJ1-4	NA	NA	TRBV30	CAFTGTLNEKLFF	TGTGCCTTCACCGGGACACTGAATGAAAAACTGTTTTTT
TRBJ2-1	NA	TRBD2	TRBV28	CASSPQAGVPSLGQFF	TGTGCCAGCAGTCCACAAGCGGGAGTCCCCTCCCTTGGGCAGTTCTTC
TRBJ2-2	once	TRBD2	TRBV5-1	CASKLLAGGQVGELFF	TGCGCCAGCAAACTCCTAGCGGGAGGCCAGGTCGGGGAGCTGTTTTTT
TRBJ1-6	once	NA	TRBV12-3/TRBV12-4	CASSLKLNSPLHF	TGTGCCAGCAGTTTAAAGCTTAATTCACCCCTCCACTTT
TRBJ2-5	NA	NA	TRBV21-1	CASSGKTENQETQYF	TGTGCCAGCAGCGGGAAGACAGAGAACCAAGAGACCCAGTACTTC
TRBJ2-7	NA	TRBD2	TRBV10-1	CASSEREGHEQYF	TGCGCCAGCAGTGAGCGGGAGGGCCATGAGCAGTACTTC
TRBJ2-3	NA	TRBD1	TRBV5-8	CASSTRDSRTDTQYF	TGTGCCAGCAGCACAAGGGACAGCCGCACAGATACGCAGTATTTT
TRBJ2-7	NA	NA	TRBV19	CASSIIPDSSYEQYF	TGTGCCAGTAGTATAATTCCGGACAGCTCCTACGAGCAGTACTTC
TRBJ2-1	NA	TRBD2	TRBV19	CASSPLGAGGTNEQFF	TGTGCCAGTAGTCCCTTGGGAGCGGGAGGTACAAATGAGCAGTTCTTC
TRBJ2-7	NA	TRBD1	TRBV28	CASSETRRTGFHEQYF	TGTGCCAGCAGTGAAACCCGGAGGACAGGGTTTCACGAGCAGTACTTC
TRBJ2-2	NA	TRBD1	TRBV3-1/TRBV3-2	CASSHYGTGSTGELFF	TGTGCCAGCAGCCATTACGGGACAGGGTCGACCGGGGAGCTGTTTTTT
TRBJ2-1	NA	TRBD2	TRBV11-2	CASIRSGRDEQFF	TGTGCCAGCATCCGAAGCGGGAGAGATGAGCAGTTCTTC
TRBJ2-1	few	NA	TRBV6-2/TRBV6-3	CASSYPSASYNEQFF	TGTGCCAGCAGTTACCCCAGCGCCTCCTACAATGAGCAGTTCTTC
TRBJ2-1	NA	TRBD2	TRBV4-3	CASSQLTGLAGAYNEQFF	TGCGCCAGCAGCCAGCTTACGGGACTAGCGGGAGCTTACAATGAGCAGTTCTTC
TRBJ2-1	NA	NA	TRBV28	CASRRSGPREQFF	TGTGCCAGCAGGCGGAGCGGTCCACGGGAGCAGTTCTTC
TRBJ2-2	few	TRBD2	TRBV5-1	CASSLPLAGDNTGELFF	TGCGCCAGCAGCTTACCGCTAGCGGGAGATAACACCGGGGAGCTGTTTTTT
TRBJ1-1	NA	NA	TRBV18	CASSPQRYSTEAFF	TGTGCCAGCTCGCCACAACGCTACAGCACTGAAGCTTTCTTT
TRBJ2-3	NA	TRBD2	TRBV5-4	CASSPGLAGAKDTQYF	TGTGCCAGCAGCCCGGGACTAGCGGGAGCAAAAGATACGCAGTATTTT
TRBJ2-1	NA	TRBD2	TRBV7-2	CASSTTSGRGYNEQFF	TGTGCCAGCAGCACGACTAGCGGGAGAGGATACAATGAGCAGTTCTTC
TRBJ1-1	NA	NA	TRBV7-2	CASSLIQNTEAFF	TGTGCCAGCAGCTTAATCCAGAACACTGAAGCTTTCTTT
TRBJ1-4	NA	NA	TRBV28	CASSVDSGVTNEKLFF	TGTGCCAGCAGCGTCGACTCAGGGGTAACTAATGAAAAACTGTTTTTT
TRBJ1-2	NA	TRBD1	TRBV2	CASRIQGGANYGYTF	TGTGCCAGCAGGATACAGGGGGGAGCTAACTATGGCTACACCTTC
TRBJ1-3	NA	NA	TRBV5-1	CASSQGTSGNTIYF	TGCGCCAGCAGTCAGGGCACCTCTGGAAACACCATATATTTT
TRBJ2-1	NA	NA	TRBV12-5	CASGLAATRGTYNEQFF	TGTGCTAGTGGTTTGGCGGCCACTCGGGGGACTTACAATGAGCAGTTCTTC
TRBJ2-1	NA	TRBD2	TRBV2	CASRDPTSGRFYNEQFF	TGTGCCAGCAGGGATCCGACAAGCGGGAGGTTTTACAATGAGCAGTTCTTC